Following are 20 T cell receptor beta chains from one sample sequenced in a study of cytomegalovirus exposure and HLA in healthy donors. PCR amplification relied on 60 Vbeta primers (plus 13 Jbeta primers). TCRdb keeps only in-frame clones here, not all; method: immunoSEQ multiplex PCR. The sample contains 100,000 to 150,000 clones, around 85% of which appear only once. The sample consisted of PBMCs. The receptors originated from a boy aged 5 to 17 in good health and CMV-seronegative.

V is TRBV23-1 and J is TRBJ1-2; D gene uncertain. TRBV23-1 carries the ORF label, with uncertain function. V dropped 5 bases and J dropped 3 bases, with 10 bases sitting between them. The CDR3 is 13 residues long. The DNA of the CDR3 is TGCGCCAGCAGTATCAGACTCTACTATGGCTACACCTTC. Translation: CASSIRLYYGYTF.

This chain joins TRBV5-4 and TRBJ1-2; 9 bases are a match to TRBD1. There are 14 residues in the CDR3. V gave up 4 bases and J gave up 4 bases; unmatched junction bases: 5. The V gene's germline CDR1 is SGHNT and CDR2 YYREEE (reference sequence). The CDR3 region has the DNA TGTGCCAGCAGCCCGGGACAGGGAACCTATGGCTACACCTTC. Its translation is CASSPGQGTYGYTF.

This clone was recorded once. J is TRBJ1-2 and V is TRBV27; D possibly corresponds to TRBD1 (6 bases). Trimming pared 4 bases from V and 4 bases from J, leaving 22 bases between. Germline CDR1 reads MNHEY; CDR2 reads SMNVEV (reference sequence). The CDR3 has 17 residues. The CDR3 is CASSSLPSVQGTYGYTF. In nucleotides, the CDR3 is TGTGCCAGCAGTTCCCTCCCCTCCGTTCAGGGGACCTATGGCTACACCTTC.

The chain employs TRBV4-2 and TRBJ2-3, with 7 bases lining up with TRBD2. The CDR3 is made up of 18 amino acids. The germline CDR1 and CDR2 sequences are LGHNA and YNFKEQ. Germline trimming cut 0 bases from V and 1 base from J; bases unmatched to any gene: 10. The CDR3 nucleotides are TGTGCCAGCAGCCAAGAGGGCCGGGCGGGAGCGGGCACAGATACGCAGTATTTT. As protein: CASSQEGRAGAGTDTQYF.

This chain uses TRBV21-1 with TRBJ1-4. TRBV21-1 is assigned pseudogene status. This CDR3 comprises 12 residues. DNA for the CDR3: TGTGCCAGCAGCACTGTGGGGGGAAAACTGTTTTTT. This sequence encodes CASSTVGGKLFF.

V is TRBV5-6 and J is TRBJ1-6; 7 bases map to TRBD1. Unmatched junction bases numbered 9, after V lost 2 bases and J lost 7 bases. Germline-derived CDR1 and CDR2 are SGHDT and YYEEEE. The CDR3 extends over 16 amino acids. CDR3 protein: CASSFTGESLNSPLHF. The CDR3 DNA is TGTGCCAGCAGCTTCACAGGGGAGTCGTTGAATTCACCCCTCCACTTT.

This sequence joins TRBV6-1 and TRBJ1-5; no clear D. The CDR3 covers 16 residues. CDR1 MNHNS and CDR2 SASEGT come from the germline V gene. With 4 bases removed from V and 4 bases from J, the gap between germline ends came to 17 bases. In nucleotides, the CDR3 is TGTGCCAGCAGTGTTGAGACGGGAGCGAAAAATCAGCCCCAGCATTTT. It yields the protein CASSVETGAKNQPQHF.

The chain couples TRBV7-9 to TRBJ2-1; possible D gene TRBD2, 5 bases. The CDR3 is 17 amino acids. V was clipped by 1 base and J by 2 bases, with 15 bases between them. Germline assignment: CDR1 SEHNR and CDR2 FQNEAQ (reference sequence). The CDR3, as DNA: TGTGCCAGCAGCTTAGACAACTGGGCTAGCACCTACAATGAGCAGTTCTTC. Amino acid sequence: CASSLDNWASTYNEQFF.

DNA of the CDR3: TGTGCCAGCAGTCCAGGGGGGGAGCAGTTCTTC. Translating it yields CASSPGGEQFF. This chain uses TRBV6-5 with TRBJ2-1; D may be TRBD1 (7 bases). The germline V and J ends were trimmed by 5 bases and 10 bases, with 9 bases remaining between them. The CDR3 length is 11 residues. Germline-derived CDR1 and CDR2 are MNHEY and SVGAGI.

The J gene is TRBJ1-1, the V gene TRBV27, with D tentatively TRBD1 (6 bases). The CDR3 consists of 14 residues. Trimming pared 0 bases from V and 3 bases from J, leaving 8 bases between. Germline V gives CDR1 MNHEY, CDR2 SMNVEV (reference sequence). The CDR3 DNA is TGTGCCAGCAGTTTATCGAGGGGGTACACTGAAGCTTTCTTT. This gives the protein CASSLSRGYTEAFF.

The chain employs TRBV19 and TRBJ2-1, with 9 bases lining up with TRBD2. The germline V gene has CDR1 LNHDA and CDR2 SQIVND (reference sequence). V lost 3 bases, J lost 7 bases, and 4 bases stayed unmatched. This CDR3 is 14 amino acids long. Here the CDR3 DNA reads TGTGCCAGTAGTATCTATAGCGGGAGAAATGAGCAGTTCTTC. Translating it yields CASSIYSGRNEQFF. The complete variable domain, with remaining parts taken from reference TRBV19 and TRBJ2-1, reads DGGITQSPKYLFRKEGQNVTLSCEQNLNHDAMYWYRQDPGQGLRLIYYSQIVNDFQKGDIAEGYSVSREKKESFPLTVTSAQKNPTAFYLCASSIYSGRNEQFFGPGTRLTVL.

The genes are TRBV5-6 and TRBJ2-3; 9 positions agree with TRBD1. Germline CDR1 is SGHDT and CDR2 is YYEEEE. CDR3 size: 19 residues. The trim removed 1 base at V and 4 bases at J, leaving 16 bases unmatched. CDR3 loop: CASSLNQDRGVFGPDTQYF. As DNA, the CDR3 is TGTGCCAGCAGCTTGAATCAGGACAGGGGTGTGTTCGGGCCAGATACGCAGTATTTT.

This chain uses TRBV29-1 with TRBJ2-2; no clear D. The CDR3 is 11 residues long. Germline V gene sequence: CDR1 SQVTM, CDR2 ANQGSEA. V was pared by 7 bases and J by 2 bases, with 5 bases between. The CDR3 reads CSAQNTGELFF. CDR3 in DNA: TGCAGCGCCCAAAACACCGGGGAGCTGTTTTTT.

This clone was observed once. The chain is built from TRBV6-5 and TRBJ2-5, with 8 bases identical to TRBD1. Germline CDR1 and CDR2: MNHEY and SVGAGI. The CDR3 is 15 amino acids. Trimming took 2 bases from V and 4 from J; bases not matched to a gene: 6. The CDR3 loop is CASSYTQGVGETQYF. The CDR3 bases are TGTGCCAGCAGTTACACACAGGGGGTTGGAGAGACCCAGTACTTC.

The chain uses TRBV6-1 and TRBJ1-3; no reliable D call. This CDR3 has 15 residues. Germline V gene data show CDR1 as MNHNS and CDR2 as SASEGT. The ends were cut back, 6 bases at V and 1 base at J, with 13 bases in the middle. CDR3 nucleotide sequence: TGTGCCAGCAGCCCAGAGGAGGGTTCTGGAAACACCATATATTTT. Protein sequence: CASSPEEGSGNTIYF.

This chain joins TRBV29-1 and TRBJ1-6; D is undetermined. The V end was cut by 4 bases, the J end by 8 bases, with 12 bases between. The V gene's germline CDR1 is SQVTM and CDR2 ANQGSEA. The CDR3 runs 13 residues. CDR3 in DNA: TGCAGCGTTGGACCCGGGATATATTCACCCCTCCACTTT. The encoded protein is CSVGPGIYSPLHF.

The V gene is TRBV7-2, the J gene TRBJ1-3, with TRBD1 matching 12 bases. The CDR3 runs 16 residues. Germline assignment: CDR1 SGHTA and CDR2 FQGNSA. V lost 4 bases and J lost 4; bases outside the gene matches: 5. The CDR3 sequence: CASSWGQGATGNTIYF. The DNA of the CDR3 is TGTGCCAGCAGCTGGGGACAGGGGGCGACGGGAAACACCATATATTTT.

The CDR3 region is CASSKTGSEAFF. CDR3 bases: TGTGCCAGCAGCAAAACAGGGAGTGAAGCTTTCTTT. The J gene is TRBJ1-1, the V gene TRBV11-2, with D possibly matching TRBD1 (6 bases). Trimming cost V 5 bases and J 7 bases, with 11 bases left between them. Germline CDR1 SGHAT, CDR2 FQNNGV. The CDR3 sequence is 12 residues long.

This clone was seen more than once but under ten times. This rearrangement joins TRBV6-4 to TRBJ1-1; 7 positions agree with TRBD1. This CDR3 has 17 amino acids. Unmatched junction bases numbered 13, after V lost 6 bases and J lost 0 bases. Germline V gene sequence: CDR1 MRHNA, CDR2 SNTAGT. CDR3 amino acids: CASSTGVGGALNTEAFF. CDR3 sequence (DNA): TGTGCCAGCAGCACAGGCGTAGGGGGCGCCTTGAACACTGAAGCTTTCTTT.

The chain recombines TRBV18 with TRBJ1-1, with D perhaps TRBD1 (6 bases). CDR1 is KGHSH, CDR2 LQKENI, per germline. This CDR3 is built from 15 residues. The germline V and J ends were trimmed by 2 bases and 3 bases, with 13 bases remaining between them. CDR3 bases: TGTGCCAGCTCACCAGGGGGCGGACGGGACACTGAAGCTTTCTTT. Translation gives CASSPGGGRDTEAFF. The whole variable domain, filled in from reference TRBV18 and TRBJ1-1, reads NAGVMQNPRHLVRRRGQEARLRCSPMKGHSHVYWYRQLPEEGLKFMVYLQKENIIDESGMPKERFSAEFPKEGPSILRIQQVVRGDSAAYFCASSPGGGRDTEAFFGQGTRLTVV.